This T cell receptor beta chain comes out of a study of blood T cell repertoires in COVID-19. Study context: T cells, B-cell-depleted T cells, or PBMCs supplied cDNA or gDNA.

The CDR3 consists of 16 residues. The germline gives CDR1 SGHRS, CDR2 YFSETQ. Trimming took off 0 bases at V and 4 bases at J, with 16 bases between the two ends. Original processing notes: Using reference gene primer amplification, nucleated cell counts were estimated. Sequenced by immunoSEQ multiplex PCR; TCRdb stores in-frame clones only, minus some. V and J calls and clone size are copied from that table; D and trimming were computed from the DNA. The table includes about 46,000 clones, over 70% detected once. The clonotype was recovered from a woman of 80 years or more with acute or convalescent COVID-19. Material for sequencing was peripheral blood. The chain is built from TRBV5-1 and TRBJ1-1; D might be TRBD1 (5 bases). The CDR3 spells CASSLERRGEGTEAFF. The DNA of the CDR3 is TGCGCCAGCAGCTTGGAACGGAGGGGAGAGGGCACTGAAGCTTTCTTT.